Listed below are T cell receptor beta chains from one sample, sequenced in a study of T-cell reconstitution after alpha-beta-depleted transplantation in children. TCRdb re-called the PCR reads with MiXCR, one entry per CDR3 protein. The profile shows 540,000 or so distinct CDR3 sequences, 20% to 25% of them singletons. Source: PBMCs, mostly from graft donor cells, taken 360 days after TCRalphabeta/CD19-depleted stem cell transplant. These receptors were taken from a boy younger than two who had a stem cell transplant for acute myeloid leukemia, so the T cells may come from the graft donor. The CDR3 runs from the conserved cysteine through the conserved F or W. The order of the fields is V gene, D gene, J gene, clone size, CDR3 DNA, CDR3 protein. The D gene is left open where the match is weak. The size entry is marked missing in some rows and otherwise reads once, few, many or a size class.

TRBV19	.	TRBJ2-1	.	TGTGCCAGTAGTATAGTAGGGGGGCGTGATGAGCAGTTCTTC	CASSIVGGRDEQFF
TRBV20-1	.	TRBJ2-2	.	TGCAGTGCTAGAGATGCCCCAGCCCTCGATCTGTTTTTT	CSARDAPALDLFF
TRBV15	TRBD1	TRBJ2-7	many	TGTGCCACCAGCAGAGGTGGGGGCAGGGGGTTGTACGAGCAGTACTTC	CATSRGGGRGLYEQYF
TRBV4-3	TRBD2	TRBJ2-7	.	TGCGCCAGCAGCCAATATAGCGGGTCCTACGAGCAGTACTTC	CASSQYSGSYEQYF
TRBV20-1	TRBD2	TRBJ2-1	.	TGCAGTGCTAGAGCCGACGGGGGGGCCCACAATGAGCAGTTCTTC	CSARADGGAHNEQFF
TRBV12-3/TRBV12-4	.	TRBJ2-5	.	TGTGCCAGCAGTTTAGCTCCGTTCGGGGGATTCCAAGAGACCCAGTACTTC	CASSLAPFGGFQETQYF
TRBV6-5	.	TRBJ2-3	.	TGTGCCAGCAGTTATGAGTGGGGCGGCACAGATACGCAGTATTTT	CASSYEWGGTDTQYF
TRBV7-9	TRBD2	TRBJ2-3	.	TGTGCCAGCAGCCTCTCCCTAGCGGGGGGGAGTACAGATACGCAGTATTTT	CASSLSLAGGSTDTQYF
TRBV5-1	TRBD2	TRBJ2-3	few	TGCGCCAGCAGCTTAGTCGAGCGGGGGAGCACAGATACGCAGTATTTT	CASSLVERGSTDTQYF
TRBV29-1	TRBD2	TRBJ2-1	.	TGCAGCGCCTTAGCGGGTCGAGGGGAGCAGTTCTTC	CSALAGRGEQFF
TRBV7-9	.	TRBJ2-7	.	TGTGCCAGCAGCCCGAGGTCTGGCCTCACATCCCACGAGCAGTACTTC	CASSPRSGLTSHEQYF
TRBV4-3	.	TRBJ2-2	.	TGCGCCAGCAGCCAAGTGGGCGTAGGGGCGGGCGGGGAGCTGTTTTTT	CASSQVGVGAGGELFF
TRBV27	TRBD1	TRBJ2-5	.	TGTGCCAGCAGTTTACAGGGGGTTCGAGAGACCCAGTACTTC	CASSLQGVRETQYF
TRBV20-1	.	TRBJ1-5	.	TGCAGTGCTAGACGCCCCAGGTATGGGGATCATCAGCCCCAGCATTTT	CSARRPRYGDHQPQHF
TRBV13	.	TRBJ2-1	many	TGTGCCAGCAGCCCGGAAAGGAGCGGTGAGCAGTTCTTC	CASSPERSGEQFF
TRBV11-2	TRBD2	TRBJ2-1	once	TGTGCCAGCAGCTTAATGGCGGGACTAGGGTCTGAGCAGTTCTTC	CASSLMAGLGSEQFF
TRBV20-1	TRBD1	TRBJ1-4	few	TGCAGTGCTAGACCCTGGACAGGGGGGAATGAAAAACTGTTTTTT	CSARPWTGGNEKLFF
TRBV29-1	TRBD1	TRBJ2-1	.	TGCAGCGTTGGCGGGACAGGAAAAGAGTGGGCCCTCTACAATGAGCAGTTCTTC	CSVGGTGKEWALYNEQFF
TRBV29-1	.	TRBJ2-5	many	TGCAGCGTTGCGGACGGTCAAGAGACCCAGTACTTC	CSVADGQETQYF
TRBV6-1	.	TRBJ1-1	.	TGTGCCAGCACCCGGGCGGGTCAGAACACTGAAGCTTTCTTT	CASTRAGQNTEAFF
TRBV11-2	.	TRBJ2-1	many	TGTGCCAGCAGCTTAGATCAAGGGGGCGGGGGGCGAAATGAGCAGTTCTTC	CASSLDQGGGGRNEQFF
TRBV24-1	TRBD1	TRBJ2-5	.	TGTGCCACCAGTGATATTGGGACAGGGGGTCAAGAGACCCAGTACTTC	CATSDIGTGGQETQYF
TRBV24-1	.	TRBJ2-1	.	TGTGCCACCAGTGAAATTGGGGCCCATAACGAGCAGTTCTTC	CATSEIGAHNEQFF
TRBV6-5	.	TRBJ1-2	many	TGTGCCAGCAGTTACCTGGGAGAAACGCGGGGCGGCTACACCTTC	CASSYLGETRGGYTF
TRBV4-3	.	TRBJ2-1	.	TGCGCCAGCAGCCATGACCGGAACGGGGGGCCGGATTCACGGCAGTTCTTC	CASSHDRNGGPDSRQFF
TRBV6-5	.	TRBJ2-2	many	TGTGCCAGCAGTTACGAGTTAGCGCCCGGGGAGCTGTTTTTT	CASSYELAPGELFF
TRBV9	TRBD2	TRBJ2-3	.	TGTGCCAGCAGCGACATAGCGGGGGCTAATTCAGATACGCAGTATTTT	CASSDIAGANSDTQYF
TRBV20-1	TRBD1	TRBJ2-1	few	TGCAGTGCTGGCCGGGACAGGTCCTACAATGAGCAGTTCTTC	CSAGRDRSYNEQFF
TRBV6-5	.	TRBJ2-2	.	TGTGCCAGCAGTTACCAGACCACCGGGGAGCTGTTTTTT	CASSYQTTGELFF
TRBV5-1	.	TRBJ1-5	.	TGCGCCAGCAGCTTGATAACAGCGGAGTCAGGTCAGCCCCAGCATTTT	CASSLITAESGQPQHF
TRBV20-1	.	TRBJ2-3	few	TGCAGCCCTGGATGGGGACACTTCACAGATACGCAGTATTTT	CSPGWGHFTDTQYF